A selection of T cell receptor beta chains follows, all from one sample in a study of somatic mutations in cytotoxic T cells in rheumatoid arthritis. Repertoires were generated with immunoSEQ multiplex PCR, while TCRdb's copy carries only in-frame clones and drops some. Of about 17,000 clones listed, approximately 84% were seen once; the top ten hold roughly a fifth. The sample taken for sequencing was CD8+ T cells sorted from blood. The receptors originated from an adult with rheumatoid arthritis. The CDR3 runs from the conserved cysteine through the conserved F or W. A D gene is named only where the DNA matches it firmly. Expanded clones are given a class, and other clones once, few, many or no size at all.

CDR3nt: TGCGCCAGCTCCGGTGATGTGGGAGGGACTGAAGCTTTCTTT
CDR3aa: CASSGDVGGTEAFF
len: 14
abundance: once
j_gene: TRBJ1-1
v_gene: TRBV10-2
d_gene: -

CDR3nt: TGTGCCAGCAGCCGCCCGGGACAGGGTTCGTTCGAGCAGTTCTTC
CDR3aa: CASSRPGQGSFEQFF
len: 15
abundance: -
j_gene: TRBJ2-1
v_gene: TRBV27
d_gene: TRBD1

CDR3nt: TGTGCCAGCAGTTACGGAGGGGATGAGCAGTTCTTC
CDR3aa: CASSYGGDEQFF
len: 12
abundance: -
j_gene: TRBJ2-1
v_gene: TRBV6-5
d_gene: -

CDR3nt: TGTGCCAGCAGCGGGCCGTGGGCGGGGGAGACAGATACGCAGTATTTT
CDR3aa: CASSGPWAGETDTQYF
len: 16
abundance: -
j_gene: TRBJ2-3
v_gene: TRBV5-4
d_gene: TRBD2

CDR3nt: TGTGCCAGCAGCTTAGTACGGGGTGGTACAGATACGCAGTATTTT
CDR3aa: CASSLVRGGTDTQYF
len: 15
abundance: -
j_gene: TRBJ2-3
v_gene: TRBV11-2
d_gene: -

CDR3nt: TGTGCCAGCAGTTTATCCCGACAGTACGAGCAGTACTTC
CDR3aa: CASSLSRQYEQYF
len: 13
abundance: -
j_gene: TRBJ2-7
v_gene: TRBV27
d_gene: -

CDR3nt: TGTGCCAGCAGCTTGGACAGGGGAGCTGAAAAACTGTTTTTT
CDR3aa: CASSLDRGAEKLFF
len: 14
abundance: -
j_gene: TRBJ1-4
v_gene: TRBV27
d_gene: TRBD1

CDR3nt: TGCAGCGTTGTCGTGGGCGGTAAAGAGACCCAGTACTTC
CDR3aa: CSVVVGGKETQYF
len: 13
abundance: -
j_gene: TRBJ2-5
v_gene: TRBV29-1
d_gene: -

CDR3nt: TGTGCCAGCAGCTTGATTGCAGGGGGCGGTGAAAAACTGTTTTTT
CDR3aa: CASSLIAGGGEKLFF
len: 15
abundance: -
j_gene: TRBJ1-4
v_gene: TRBV5-8
d_gene: TRBD1

CDR3nt: TGTGCCAGCAGCTTGGAAGGAGGACTGTTGAAAAACTCACCCCTCCACTTT
CDR3aa: CASSLEGGLLKNSPLHF
len: 17
abundance: -
j_gene: TRBJ1-6
v_gene: TRBV5-6
d_gene: -

CDR3nt: TGTGCCACCAGCAGAGTTGGTAATGAAAAACTGTTTTTT
CDR3aa: CATSRVGNEKLFF
len: 13
abundance: -
j_gene: TRBJ1-4
v_gene: TRBV15
d_gene: -

CDR3nt: TGTGCCAGCAGTCCGGGGGGCTCCTACAATGAGCAGTTCTTC
CDR3aa: CASSPGGSYNEQFF
len: 14
abundance: -
j_gene: TRBJ2-1
v_gene: TRBV27
d_gene: TRBD2

CDR3nt: TGTGCCAGCAGCCCATGGACGCGGGAGAGCACCTACGAGCAGTACTTC
CDR3aa: CASSPWTRESTYEQYF
len: 16
abundance: -
j_gene: TRBJ2-7
v_gene: TRBV11-2
d_gene: TRBD2

CDR3nt: TGCGCCAGCAGCTTGGGGACAGGGGAGTTAGATGGCTACACCTTC
CDR3aa: CASSLGTGELDGYTF
len: 15
abundance: few
j_gene: TRBJ1-2
v_gene: TRBV5-1
d_gene: TRBD1

CDR3nt: TGTGCCAGCAGCCAAGAGGAAGGGAGGGCCCACAATGAGCAGTTCTTC
CDR3aa: CASSQEEGRAHNEQFF
len: 16
abundance: -
j_gene: TRBJ2-1
v_gene: TRBV4-2
d_gene: TRBD2

CDR3nt: TGTGCCAGCAGCTCCCCCGAGGAAGCTTTCTTT
CDR3aa: CASSSPEEAFF
len: 11
abundance: -
j_gene: TRBJ1-1
v_gene: TRBV7-9
d_gene: -

CDR3nt: TGCGCCAGCAGCCAATCCAGCGAGTGGGAAAACGAGCAGTACTTC
CDR3aa: CASSQSSEWENEQYF
len: 15
abundance: -
j_gene: TRBJ2-7
v_gene: TRBV4-1
d_gene: -

CDR3nt: TGTGCCAGCAGTCGGGGCAGTACCTACGAGCAGTACTTC
CDR3aa: CASSRGSTYEQYF
len: 13
abundance: -
j_gene: TRBJ2-7
v_gene: TRBV27
d_gene: -

CDR3nt: TGTGCCAGCAGCCAAACGGGGGGCAAGGTCTACGAGCAGTACTTC
CDR3aa: CASSQTGGKVYEQYF
len: 15
abundance: -
j_gene: TRBJ2-7
v_gene: TRBV5-6
d_gene: -

CDR3nt: TGCGCCAGCAGTGCTCGGGTGGCCTACAATGAGCAGTTCTTC
CDR3aa: CASSARVAYNEQFF
len: 14
abundance: -
j_gene: TRBJ2-1
v_gene: TRBV10-2
d_gene: -

CDR3nt: TGCAGCGTTGATCGAGGGGGCAGAGGCTACACCTTC
CDR3aa: CSVDRGGRGYTF
len: 12
abundance: -
j_gene: TRBJ1-2
v_gene: TRBV29-1
d_gene: TRBD1

CDR3nt: TGTGCCAGCAGTGAATTGGTCAGGGAAAGAGAAGGGGAGCTGTTTTTT
CDR3aa: CASSELVREREGELFF
len: 16
abundance: few
j_gene: TRBJ2-2
v_gene: TRBV25-1
d_gene: -

CDR3nt: TGTGCCAGCAGTTTGAGGCTGGGGGCAACTAATGAAAAACTGTTTTTT
CDR3aa: CASSLRLGATNEKLFF
len: 16
abundance: -
j_gene: TRBJ1-4
v_gene: TRBV27
d_gene: -

CDR3nt: TGTGCCAGCAGTTTACAGGGTTCCTACGAGCAGTACTTC
CDR3aa: CASSLQGSYEQYF
len: 13
abundance: -
j_gene: TRBJ2-7
v_gene: TRBV27
d_gene: -

CDR3nt: TGTGCCAGCAGTTACTCCTTCAACAGTGACTACTACGAGCAGTACTTC
CDR3aa: CASSYSFNSDYYEQYF
len: 16
abundance: -
j_gene: TRBJ2-7
v_gene: TRBV6-5
d_gene: -

CDR3nt: TGTGCCAGCAGCTTACAAGCACAGTTATATAGCAATCAGCCCCAGCATTTT
CDR3aa: CASSLQAQLYSNQPQHF
len: 17
abundance: -
j_gene: TRBJ1-5
v_gene: TRBV7-8
d_gene: -

CDR3nt: TGTGCCAGTAGTAACGACAGGGGAAGGGACACTGAAGCTTTCTTT
CDR3aa: CASSNDRGRDTEAFF
len: 15
abundance: -
j_gene: TRBJ1-1
v_gene: TRBV19
d_gene: TRBD1

CDR3nt: TGTGCTAGTGGTTTCCACCAAGAGACCCAGTACTTC
CDR3aa: CASGFHQETQYF
len: 12
abundance: once
j_gene: TRBJ2-5
v_gene: TRBV12-5
d_gene: -

CDR3nt: TGTGCCAGCAGTGTGGTACAAGGCTATGGCTACACCTTC
CDR3aa: CASSVVQGYGYTF
len: 13
abundance: -
j_gene: TRBJ1-2
v_gene: TRBV2
d_gene: -

CDR3nt: TGTGCCAGCAGCTTTGGGCGGGGGGGCGGTGAGACCCAGTACTTC
CDR3aa: CASSFGRGGGETQYF
len: 15
abundance: -
j_gene: TRBJ2-5
v_gene: TRBV7-9
d_gene: TRBD2

CDR3nt: TGTGCCAGCAATGAAGGTTCAACTAATGAAAAACTGTTTTTT
CDR3aa: CASNEGSTNEKLFF
len: 14
abundance: -
j_gene: TRBJ1-4
v_gene: TRBV13
d_gene: -

CDR3nt: TGCGCCAGCAGCCTCCTCACAGGCGACCCAGAGACCCAGTACTTC
CDR3aa: CASSLLTGDPETQYF
len: 15
abundance: -
j_gene: TRBJ2-5
v_gene: TRBV5-1
d_gene: -

CDR3nt: TGTGCCAGCAGCACGTCTCCAGGGGAGGGAGCTGAAGCTTTCTTT
CDR3aa: CASSTSPGEGAEAFF
len: 15
abundance: -
j_gene: TRBJ1-1
v_gene: TRBV7-6
d_gene: -

CDR3nt: -
CDR3aa: CASSEGVAGGAHYF
len: 14
abundance: -
j_gene: TRBJ2-7
v_gene: TRBV25-1
d_gene: -

CDR3nt: TGTGCCAGCAGTAACCTCCCTGAAGGTGGCTACACCTTC
CDR3aa: CASSNLPEGGYTF
len: 13
abundance: -
j_gene: TRBJ1-2
v_gene: TRBV6-5
d_gene: -

CDR3nt: TGTGCCTCCCAAAAGCGAGCGGGAGAAGGGGCCTACGAGCAGTACTTC
CDR3aa: CASQKRAGEGAYEQYF
len: 16
abundance: -
j_gene: TRBJ2-7
v_gene: TRBV2
d_gene: TRBD2

CDR3nt: TGTGCCAGCAGTTTGGATGGGGGGTCGGAGGAGACCCAGTACTTC
CDR3aa: CASSLDGGSEETQYF
len: 15
abundance: -
j_gene: TRBJ2-5
v_gene: TRBV6-4
d_gene: -

CDR3nt: TGTGCCAGTAGTATAGAAACGGACGGTGAAGCTTTCTTT
CDR3aa: CASSIETDGEAFF
len: 13
abundance: -
j_gene: TRBJ1-1
v_gene: TRBV19
d_gene: -

CDR3nt: TGTGCCAGCAGTAGGGTGGCAGGGGAATCGGGAAACACCATATATTTT
CDR3aa: CASSRVAGESGNTIYF
len: 16
abundance: -
j_gene: TRBJ1-3
v_gene: TRBV25-1
d_gene: -

CDR3nt: TGTGCCAGCAGCTTGGATGTCACCCGAAGGGACGAGCAGTACTTC
CDR3aa: CASSLDVTRRDEQYF
len: 15
abundance: -
j_gene: TRBJ2-7
v_gene: TRBV5-8
d_gene: -

CDR3nt: TGTGCCAGCAGCCCTCCCTCTCCTTATGGCTACACCTTC
CDR3aa: CASSPPSPYGYTF
len: 13
abundance: few
j_gene: TRBJ1-2
v_gene: TRBV7-2
d_gene: -

CDR3nt: TGTGCCAGCAGTGAGACAGGGAAATCGGAAAAACTGTTTTTT
CDR3aa: CASSETGKSEKLFF
len: 14
abundance: -
j_gene: TRBJ1-4
v_gene: TRBV28
d_gene: TRBD1

CDR3nt: TGTGCCATCAGTACGCTGGTAGGGCAAGAGACCCAGTACTTC
CDR3aa: CAISTLVGQETQYF
len: 14
abundance: -
j_gene: TRBJ2-5
v_gene: TRBV10-3
d_gene: -

CDR3nt: TGTGCCTGGACGGGGGTTGGGGTTACAGATACGCAGTATTTT
CDR3aa: CAWTGVGVTDTQYF
len: 14
abundance: once
j_gene: TRBJ2-3
v_gene: TRBV30
d_gene: -

CDR3nt: TGTGCCAGCAGCCTCCCCAGGCGAAGAGAAGCTTTCTTT
CDR3aa: CASSLPRRREAFF
len: 13
abundance: -
j_gene: TRBJ1-1
v_gene: TRBV5-1
d_gene: -

CDR3nt: TGTGCCAGCAGTGCCCTCGGGGGGGAATCGAGGGAGCAGTACTTC
CDR3aa: CASSALGGESREQYF
len: 15
abundance: -
j_gene: TRBJ2-7
v_gene: TRBV9
d_gene: TRBD2

CDR3nt: TGTGCCTTGCGGGAGCCCTCCTACAATGAGCAGTTCTTC
CDR3aa: CALREPSYNEQFF
len: 13
abundance: -
j_gene: TRBJ2-1
v_gene: TRBV30
d_gene: TRBD2

CDR3nt: TGTGCCAGCAGCGCGAAGGGACAGGGGGCTGGAAACACCATATATTTT
CDR3aa: CASSAKGQGAGNTIYF
len: 16
abundance: -
j_gene: TRBJ1-3
v_gene: TRBV7-6
d_gene: TRBD1

CDR3nt: TGTGCCAGCAGTGGAGTCCCAGACAGGCTGGCCTACGAGCAGTACTTC
CDR3aa: CASSGVPDRLAYEQYF
len: 16
abundance: once
j_gene: TRBJ2-7
v_gene: TRBV25-1
d_gene: -

CDR3nt: TGTGCCAGTAGCGGGTTCCCCTACGAGCAGTACTTC
CDR3aa: CASSGFPYEQYF
len: 12
abundance: -
j_gene: TRBJ2-7
v_gene: TRBV19
d_gene: -

CDR3nt: TGTGCCAGCAGTTTAAACACTAACTATGGCTACACCTTC
CDR3aa: CASSLNTNYGYTF
len: 13
abundance: -
j_gene: TRBJ1-2
v_gene: TRBV27
d_gene: -

CDR3nt: TGTGCCTGGAGTGTACCTAGGAAAGAGACCCAGTACTTC
CDR3aa: CAWSVPRKETQYF
len: 13
abundance: -
j_gene: TRBJ2-5
v_gene: TRBV30
d_gene: -

CDR3nt: TGTGCCAGCAGTGGGGACACGCGATACACCTTC
CDR3aa: CASSGDTRYTF
len: 11
abundance: few
j_gene: TRBJ1-2
v_gene: TRBV2
d_gene: -

CDR3nt: TGTGCCAGCAGCTTAGGCAATGAGCAGTTCTTC
CDR3aa: CASSLGNEQFF
len: 11
abundance: -
j_gene: TRBJ2-1
v_gene: TRBV11-3
d_gene: -

CDR3nt: TGTGCCAGCAGCCAACTGGGGCCCCCAGAGACCCAGTACTTC
CDR3aa: CASSQLGPPETQYF
len: 14
abundance: once
j_gene: TRBJ2-5
v_gene: TRBV7-9
d_gene: -

CDR3nt: TGTGCCAGCAGCTTGGTAGGGGCATATTATTACAATGAGCAGTTCTTC
CDR3aa: CASSLVGAYYYNEQFF
len: 16
abundance: -
j_gene: TRBJ2-1
v_gene: TRBV5-6
d_gene: -

CDR3nt: TGTGCCAGCAGCTCCCTCACTAGGCCTTACGAGCAGTACTTC
CDR3aa: CASSSLTRPYEQYF
len: 14
abundance: -
j_gene: TRBJ2-7
v_gene: TRBV13
d_gene: -